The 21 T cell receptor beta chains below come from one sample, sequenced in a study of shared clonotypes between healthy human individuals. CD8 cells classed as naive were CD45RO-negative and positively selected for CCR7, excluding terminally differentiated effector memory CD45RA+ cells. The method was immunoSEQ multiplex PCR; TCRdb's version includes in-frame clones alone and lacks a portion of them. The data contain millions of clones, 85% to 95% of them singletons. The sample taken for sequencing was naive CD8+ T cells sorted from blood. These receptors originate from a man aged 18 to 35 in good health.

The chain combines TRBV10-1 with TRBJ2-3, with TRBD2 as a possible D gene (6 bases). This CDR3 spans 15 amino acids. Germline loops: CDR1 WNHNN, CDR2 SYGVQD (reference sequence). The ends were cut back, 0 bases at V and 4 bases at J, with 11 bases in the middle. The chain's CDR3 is CASSESGGAADTQYF. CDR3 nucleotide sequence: TGCGCCAGCAGTGAGTCGGGCGGGGCCGCAGATACGCAGTATTTT.

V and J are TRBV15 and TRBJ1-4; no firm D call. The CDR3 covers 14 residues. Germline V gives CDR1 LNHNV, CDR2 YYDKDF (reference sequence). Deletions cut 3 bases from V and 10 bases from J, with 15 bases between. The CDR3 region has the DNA TGTGCCACCAGCAGCCATAAAGAAAGAGGAAAACTGTTTTTT. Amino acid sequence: CATSSHKERGKLFF.

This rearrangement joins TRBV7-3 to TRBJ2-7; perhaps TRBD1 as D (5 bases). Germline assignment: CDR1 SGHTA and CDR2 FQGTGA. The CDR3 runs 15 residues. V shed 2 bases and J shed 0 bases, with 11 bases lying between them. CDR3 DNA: TGTGCCAGCAGCTTAGGTAGGGGCAGCTCCTACGAGCAGTACTTC. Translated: CASSLGRGSSYEQYF.

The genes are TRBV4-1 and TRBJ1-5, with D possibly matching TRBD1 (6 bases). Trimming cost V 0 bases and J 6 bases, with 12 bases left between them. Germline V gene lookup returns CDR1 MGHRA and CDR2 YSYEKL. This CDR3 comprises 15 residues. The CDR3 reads CASSQDRGGGQPQHF. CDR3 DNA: TGCGCCAGCAGCCAAGATAGGGGGGGAGGTCAGCCCCAGCATTTT.

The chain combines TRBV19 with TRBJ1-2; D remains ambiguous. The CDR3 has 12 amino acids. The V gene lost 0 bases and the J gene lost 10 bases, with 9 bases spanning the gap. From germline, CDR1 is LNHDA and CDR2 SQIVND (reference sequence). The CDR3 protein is CASSIEGSVYTF. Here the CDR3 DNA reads TGTGCCAGTAGTATAGAAGGCAGCGTCTACACCTTC.

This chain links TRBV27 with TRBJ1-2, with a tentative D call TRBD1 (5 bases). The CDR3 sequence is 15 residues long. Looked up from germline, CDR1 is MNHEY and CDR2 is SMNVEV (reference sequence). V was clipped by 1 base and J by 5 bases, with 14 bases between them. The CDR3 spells CASSLLGAERYGYTF. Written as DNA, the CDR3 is TGTGCCAGCAGTTTATTAGGGGCCGAACGGTATGGCTACACCTTC.

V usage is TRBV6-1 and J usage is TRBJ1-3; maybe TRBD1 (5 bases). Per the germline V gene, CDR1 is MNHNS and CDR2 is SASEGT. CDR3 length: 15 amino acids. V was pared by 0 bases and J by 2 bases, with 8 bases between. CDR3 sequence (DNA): TGTGCCAGCAGTGAAGCAGGGGCAACTGGAAACACCATATATTTT. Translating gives CASSEAGATGNTIYF.

The CDR3 loop reads CASGASGASYNEQFF. CDR3 in DNA: TGTGCCAGCGGAGCTAGCGGGGCCTCCTACAATGAGCAGTTCTTC. V usage is TRBV27 and J usage is TRBJ2-1, with TRBD2 identical over 9 bases. CDR1 is MNHEY, CDR2 SMNVEV, per germline (reference sequence). Unmatched junction bases numbered 5, after V lost 8 bases and J lost 0 bases. This CDR3 has 15 amino acids.

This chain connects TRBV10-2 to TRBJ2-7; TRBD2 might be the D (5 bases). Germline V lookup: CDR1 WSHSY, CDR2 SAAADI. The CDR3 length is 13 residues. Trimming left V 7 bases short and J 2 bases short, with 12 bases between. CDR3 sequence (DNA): TGCGCCAGCAACAAGGCGGGCGCCTACGAGCAGTACTTC. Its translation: CASNKAGAYEQYF.

CDR3 DNA sequence: TGTGCCAGCAGCGTAGGAGGAGAGGAGGGAAAACTGTTTTTT. This translates into CASSVGGEEGKLFF. This chain links TRBV9 with TRBJ1-4; no clear D gene. The germline gives CDR1 SGDLS, CDR2 YYNGEE. The V and J ends lost 0 bases and 10 bases respectively, with 13 bases between them. CDR3 length equals 14 residues.

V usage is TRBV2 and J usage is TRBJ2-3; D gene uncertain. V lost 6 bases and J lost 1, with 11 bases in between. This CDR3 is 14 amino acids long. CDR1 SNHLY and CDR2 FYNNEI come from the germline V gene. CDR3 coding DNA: TGTGCCAGCAGGACGAATTCTGGCACAGATACGCAGTATTTT. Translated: CASRTNSGTDTQYF.

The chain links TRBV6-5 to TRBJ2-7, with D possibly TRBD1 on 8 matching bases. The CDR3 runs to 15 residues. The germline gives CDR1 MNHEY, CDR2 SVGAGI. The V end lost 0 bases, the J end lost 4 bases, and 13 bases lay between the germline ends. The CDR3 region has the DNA TGTGCCAGCAGTTACTCCGACAGGGGAGGGTACGAGCAGTACTTC. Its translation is CASSYSDRGGYEQYF.

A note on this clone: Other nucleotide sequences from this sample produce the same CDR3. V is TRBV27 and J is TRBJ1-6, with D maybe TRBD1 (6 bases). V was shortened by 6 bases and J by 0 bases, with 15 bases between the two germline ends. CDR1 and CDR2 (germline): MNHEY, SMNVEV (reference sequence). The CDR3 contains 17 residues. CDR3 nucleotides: TGTGCCAGCAGAACGCGGGGGGGCGGCTCCTATAATTCACCCCTCCACTTT. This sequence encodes CASRTRGGGSYNSPLHF.

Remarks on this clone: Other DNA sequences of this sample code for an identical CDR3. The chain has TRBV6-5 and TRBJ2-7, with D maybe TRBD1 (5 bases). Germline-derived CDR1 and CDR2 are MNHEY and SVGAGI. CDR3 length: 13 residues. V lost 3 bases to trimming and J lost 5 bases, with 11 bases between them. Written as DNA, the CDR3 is TGTGCCAGCAGTTATGGGCAGGGCCACGAGCAGTACTTC. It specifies CASSYGQGHEQYF.

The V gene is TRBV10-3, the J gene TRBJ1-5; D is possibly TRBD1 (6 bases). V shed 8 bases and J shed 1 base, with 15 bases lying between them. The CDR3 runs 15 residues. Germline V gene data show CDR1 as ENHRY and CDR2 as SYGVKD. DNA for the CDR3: TGTGCCATCGGAAAGGGGGGGAACAGCAATCAGCCCCAGCATTTT. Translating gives CAIGKGGNSNQPQHF.

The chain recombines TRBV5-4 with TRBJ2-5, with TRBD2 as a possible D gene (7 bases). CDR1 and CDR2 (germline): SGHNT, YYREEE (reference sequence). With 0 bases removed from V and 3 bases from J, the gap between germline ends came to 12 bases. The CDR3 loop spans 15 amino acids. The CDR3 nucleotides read TGTGCCAGCAGCTTGGAGGGGGAGGGAAAAGAGACCCAGTACTTC. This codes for CASSLEGEGKETQYF. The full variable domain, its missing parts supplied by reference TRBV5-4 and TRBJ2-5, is ETGVTQSPTHLIKTRGQQVTLRCSSQSGHNTVSWYQQALGQGPQFIFQYYREEENGRGNFPPRFSGLQFPNYSSELNVNALELDDSALYLCASSLEGEGKETQYFGPGTRLLVL.

The chain's CDR3 is CASSADRGTDTQYF. The CDR3 nucleotides are TGTGCCAGCAGTGCGGACAGGGGAACAGATACGCAGTATTTT. V gene TRBV6-1 combines with J gene TRBJ2-3; 9 bases are shared with TRBD1. The CDR3 length is 14 residues. V lost 4 bases to trimming and J lost 3 bases; unmatched junction nucleotides: 2. The germline CDR1 and CDR2 sequences are MNHNS and SASEGT.

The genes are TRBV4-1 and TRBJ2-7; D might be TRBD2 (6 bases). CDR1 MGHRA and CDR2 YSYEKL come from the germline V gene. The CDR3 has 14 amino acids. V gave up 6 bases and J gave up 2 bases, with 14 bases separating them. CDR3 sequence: CASSLGRFTYEQYF. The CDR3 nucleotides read TGCGCCAGCAGTCTCGGGAGATTCACCTACGAGCAGTACTTC.

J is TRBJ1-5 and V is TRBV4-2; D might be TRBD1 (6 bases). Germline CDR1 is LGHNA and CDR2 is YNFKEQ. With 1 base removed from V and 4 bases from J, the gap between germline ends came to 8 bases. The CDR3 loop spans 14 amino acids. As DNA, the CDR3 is TGTGCCAGCAGCCAAGGGACAGAAAATCAGCCCCAGCATTTT. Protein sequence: CASSQGTENQPQHF.

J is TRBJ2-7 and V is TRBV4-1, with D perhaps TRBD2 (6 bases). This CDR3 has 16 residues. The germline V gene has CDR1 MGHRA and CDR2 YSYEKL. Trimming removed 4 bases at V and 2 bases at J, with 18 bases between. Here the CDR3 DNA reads TGCGCCAGCAGCCCTCTTCCGCGCGTAGCGGCCTACGAGCAGTACTTC. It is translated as CASSPLPRVAAYEQYF.

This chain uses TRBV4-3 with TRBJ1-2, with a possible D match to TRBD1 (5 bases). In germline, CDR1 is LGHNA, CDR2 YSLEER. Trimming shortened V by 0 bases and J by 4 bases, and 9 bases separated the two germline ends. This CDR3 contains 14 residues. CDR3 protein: CASSQDRQFYGYTF. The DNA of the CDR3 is TGCGCCAGCAGCCAAGATCGACAGTTCTATGGCTACACCTTC.